The rows below give T cell receptor beta chains drawn from one sample of a study of blood T cell repertoires in COVID-19. Produced via immunoSEQ multiplex PCR; TCRdb's table is partial and in-frame only. The sample has about 260,000 clones; approximately 87% are singletons. The sample comprised peripheral blood. The source of these receptors is a human donor in a cohort sampled during active COVID-19. CDR3s include the opening cysteine and the closing phenylalanine or tryptophan. A D gene is named only where the DNA matches it firmly. Size is stated for part of the rows, as once, few or many counts, or as a class when the clone is expanded.

clone size	V gene	D gene	J gene	CDR3 protein	CDR3 DNA
.	TRBV25-1	.	TRBJ1-2	CASKGGGEGYGYTF	TGTGCCAGCAAAGGAGGTGGCGAGGGCTATGGCTACACCTTC
few	TRBV6-2/TRBV6-3	.	TRBJ2-5	CASSLIQETQYF	TGTGCCAGCAGTCTTATCCAAGAGACCCAGTACTTC
.	TRBV2	.	TRBJ2-7	CASSEKQLGHSRRYEQYF	TGTGCCAGCAGTGAAAAACAGCTCGGACATAGTCGCAGGTACGAGCAGTACTTC
.	TRBV6-2/TRBV6-3	TRBD1	TRBJ2-1	CASSPNRDQGARYNEQFF	TGTGCCAGCAGCCCGAACCGGGACCAGGGGGCGCGGTACAATGAGCAGTTCTTC
few	TRBV7-9	TRBD1	TRBJ1-4	CASSPGQGYEKLFF	TGTGCCAGCAGCCCGGGACAGGGGTACGAAAAACTGTTTTTT
.	TRBV6-5	TRBD1	TRBJ1-3	CATTTGSAGNTIYF	TGTGCCACCACGACAGGGTCCGCTGGAAACACCATATATTTT
.	TRBV5-4	TRBD1	TRBJ1-2	CASSPAPGGYGYTF	TGTGCCAGCAGCCCCGCCCCAGGGGGCTATGGCTACACCTTC
.	TRBV3-1/TRBV3-2	.	TRBJ2-7	CASSQRSVRPPQGYEQYF	TGTGCCAGCAGCCAACGCTCCGTAAGGCCCCCTCAGGGCTACGAGCAGTACTTC
.	TRBV7-2	.	TRBJ1-4	CASSYGRANEKLFF	TGTGCCAGCAGCTACGGCAGGGCAAATGAAAAACTGTTTTTT
few	TRBV27	.	TRBJ1-5	CASSPREGRGNQPQHF	TGTGCCAGCAGCCCCAGGGAGGGCAGGGGCAATCAGCCCCAGCATTTT
.	TRBV7-9	.	TRBJ2-4	CASSSITLGGNIQYF	TGTGCCAGCAGCTCCATAACCCTCGGGGGAAACATTCAGTACTTC
.	TRBV6-5	.	TRBJ1-2	CASSKPGGNYGYTF	TGTGCCAGCTCTAAGCCCGGGGGTAACTATGGCTACACCTTC
.	TRBV29-1	.	TRBJ1-1	CSVVPLLGRGTEAFF	TGCAGCGTTGTTCCGCTGCTGGGGAGGGGCACTGAAGCTTTCTTT
.	TRBV5-1	TRBD2	TRBJ2-3	CASSRGLAGVADTQYF	TGCGCCAGCAGCAGGGGACTAGCGGGAGTTGCAGATACGCAGTATTTT
.	TRBV7-2	.	TRBJ2-3	CASSQGSRRQQYF	TGTGCCAGCAGCCAGGGATCCAGGCGCCAGCAGTATTTT
.	TRBV29-1	TRBD1	TRBJ1-5	CSVADRGGVDNQPQHF	TGCAGCGTCGCGGACAGGGGAGGCGTCGACAATCAGCCCCAGCATTTT
.	TRBV7-2	TRBD1	TRBJ2-4	CASSVNRGRSENIQYF	TGTGCCAGCAGCGTAAACAGGGGGCGATCAGAAAACATTCAGTACTTC
.	TRBV12-3/TRBV12-4	.	TRBJ2-1	CASSLRAGSEQFF	TGTGCCAGCAGTTTAAGGGCGGGAAGTGAGCAGTTCTTC
.	TRBV7-2	TRBD1	TRBJ2-1	CASSRGTAYNEQFF	TGTGCCAGCAGCAGGGGGACAGCCTACAATGAGCAGTTCTTC
.	TRBV7-2	.	TRBJ2-3	CASSIRTVASTDTQYF	TGTGCCAGCAGCATCCGGACAGTAGCTAGCACAGATACGCAGTATTTT
.	TRBV6-1	.	TRBJ2-5	CASSEPNQETQYF	TGTGCCAGCAGTGAACCCAACCAAGAGACCCAGTACTTC
few	TRBV4-2	TRBD1	TRBJ1-1	CASSQEPGDRGQSQNTEAFF	TGTGCCAGCAGCCAAGAACCTGGAGACAGGGGGCAAAGTCAGAACACTGAAGCTTTCTTT
.	TRBV7-3	.	TRBJ1-1	CASSLTPGNTEAFF	TGTGCCAGCAGCTTAACTCCCGGGAACACTGAAGCTTTCTTT
few	TRBV18	.	TRBJ2-7	CATSPSGVYEQYF	TGTGCCACCTCCCCCAGCGGAGTATACGAGCAGTACTTC
.	TRBV29-1	TRBD2	TRBJ2-1	CSVQGPPSGEQFF	TGCAGCGTCCAAGGGCCCCCTAGCGGGGAGCAGTTCTTC
.	TRBV28	TRBD1	TRBJ1-3	CASSGTVSGNTIYF	TGTGCCAGCAGCGGGACAGTCTCTGGAAACACCATATATTTT
.	TRBV9	.	TRBJ2-3	CASSPRSRESTDTQYF	TGTGCCAGCAGCCCCCGTAGTCGGGAGAGCACAGATACGCAGTATTTT
.	TRBV11-3	TRBD1	TRBJ1-1	CASSFRQGTEAFF	TGTGCCAGCAGCTTTAGACAGGGCACTGAAGCTTTCTTT
.	TRBV14	TRBD2	TRBJ2-5	CASSPQRTSGSRGQETQYF	TGTGCCAGCAGCCCACAGCGGACTAGCGGGAGTAGAGGGCAAGAGACCCAGTACTTC
.	TRBV15	.	TRBJ1-1	CATSRDPSLNTEAFF	TGTGCCACCAGCAGAGATCCCAGTTTGAACACTGAAGCTTTCTTT
.	TRBV11-2	TRBD2	TRBJ2-1	CASSFQSGTSSYNEQFF	TGTGCCAGCAGCTTCCAATCCGGGACTAGCTCCTACAATGAGCAGTTCTTC
.	TRBV4-3	.	TRBJ2-1	CASSQDWGGRVEQFF	TGCGCCAGCAGCCAAGATTGGGGGGGCAGGGTTGAGCAGTTCTTC
.	TRBV19	.	TRBJ1-6	CASSDPRGFSYNSPLHF	TGTGCCAGTAGCGACCCACGGGGGTTCTCCTATAATTCACCCCTCCACTTT
.	TRBV10-3	TRBD2	TRBJ2-7	CAISIPGTRTYEQYF	TGTGCCATCAGTATACCCGGGACTAGAACGTACGAGCAGTACTTC
once	TRBV3-1/TRBV3-2	TRBD2	TRBJ2-7	CASSTGLAGRNEQYF	TGTGCCAGCAGCACCGGACTAGCGGGAAGGAACGAGCAGTACTTC
once	TRBV7-3	TRBD1	TRBJ1-5	CASSLGTSWTGAKRNQPQHF	TGTGCCAGCAGCTTAGGGACATCGTGGACAGGGGCTAAGCGCAATCAGCCCCAGCATTTT
once	TRBV6-5	.	TRBJ1-2	CASRYQNYGYTF	TGTGCCAGCAGGTACCAAAATTATGGCTACACCTTC
.	TRBV19	.	TRBJ1-1	CASSIQSTEAFF	TGTGCCAGTAGTATTCAATCCACTGAAGCTTTCTTT